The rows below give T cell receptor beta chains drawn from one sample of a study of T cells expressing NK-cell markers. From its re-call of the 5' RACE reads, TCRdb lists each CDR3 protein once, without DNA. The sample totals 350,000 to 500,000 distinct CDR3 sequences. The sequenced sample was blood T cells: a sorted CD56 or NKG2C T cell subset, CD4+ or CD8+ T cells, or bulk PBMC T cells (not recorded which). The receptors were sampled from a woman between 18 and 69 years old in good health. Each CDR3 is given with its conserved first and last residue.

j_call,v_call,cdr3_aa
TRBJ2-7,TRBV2,CASSELREQYF
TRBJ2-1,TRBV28,CASTGRPISYNEQFF
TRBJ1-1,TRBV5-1,CASSLGAAIGTEAFF
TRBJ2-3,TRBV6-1,CASRASLAAHTDTQYF
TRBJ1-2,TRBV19,CASSAASGNYGYTF
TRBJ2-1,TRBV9,CASSAEDRILRGFFNEQFF
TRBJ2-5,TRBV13,CASSPREGTQYF
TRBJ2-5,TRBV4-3,CASSQVGGHSETQYF
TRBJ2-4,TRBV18,CASSSRQGLAKNIQYF
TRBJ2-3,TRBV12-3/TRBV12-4,CASSLRAGPQLRTDTQYF
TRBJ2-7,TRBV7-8,CASSPITYEQYF
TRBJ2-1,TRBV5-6,CASSLRRSTAYNEQFF
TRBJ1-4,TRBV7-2,CASSLDESNEKLFF
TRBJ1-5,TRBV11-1,CASSLTRQGRGPNQPQHF
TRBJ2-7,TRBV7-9,CASSLADRGNEQYF
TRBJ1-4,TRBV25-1,CASSLKVNEKLFF
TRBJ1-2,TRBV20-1,CSARRGGQGQGYTF
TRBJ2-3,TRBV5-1,CASQEGGSTDTQYF
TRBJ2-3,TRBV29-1,CSVEEGLWGPGTDTQYF
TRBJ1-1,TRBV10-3,CAISERGPNTEAFF
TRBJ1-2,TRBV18,CASSPTDSGTGYTF
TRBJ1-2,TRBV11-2,CASSLGVGSGYGYTF
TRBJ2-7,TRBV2,CASSRAGTAREQYF
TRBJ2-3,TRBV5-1,CASNDSPPSGGLDTQYF
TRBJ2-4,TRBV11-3,CASSARTSGENIQYF
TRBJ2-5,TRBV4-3,CASSRQPRETQYF
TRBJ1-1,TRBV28,CASSSVRGTEAFF
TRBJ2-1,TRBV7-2,CASSARWGFSSYNEQFF
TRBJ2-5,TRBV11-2,CASSSGQIETQYF
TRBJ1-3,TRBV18,CASSPPRQGRGNTIYF
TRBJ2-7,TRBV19,CASSPLAGLDYEQYF
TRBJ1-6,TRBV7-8,CASSLVFGREPPKNSPLHF
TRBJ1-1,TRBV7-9,CAREGVADTEAFF
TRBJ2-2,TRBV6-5,CASSYIVTAGTNTGELFF
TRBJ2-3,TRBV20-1,CSARVNDNTDTQYF
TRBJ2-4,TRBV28,CASSWSGLEKNIQYF
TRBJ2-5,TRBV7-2,CASGLVGNRQETQYF
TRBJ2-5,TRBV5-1,CASSSTSGLQETQYF
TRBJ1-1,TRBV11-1,CASSVTSNPPLGTEAFF
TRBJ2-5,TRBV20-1,CSARRGRGFQETQYF
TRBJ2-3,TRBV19,CASSDRGRLDTQYF
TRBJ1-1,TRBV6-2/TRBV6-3,CASSPGQGWNTEAFF
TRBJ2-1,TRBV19,CASSISVSREQFF
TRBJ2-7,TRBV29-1,CSVSGTGVSYEQYF
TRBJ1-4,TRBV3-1,CASSQERQANEKLFF
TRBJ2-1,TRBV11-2,CASSLNPSTSGSEDAYNEQFF